These 24 T cell receptor beta chains share one sample of origin, sequenced in a study of CD8+ T cells in alopecia areata. The sequencing template was cDNA reverse transcribed from extracted RNA. TCRdb's copy holds only in-frame clones and misses some; the assay was immunoSEQ multiplex PCR. This sample has some 220,000 clones; more than 45% occur once, and the top ten carry roughly 1.4%. The treatment is: oral pan-JAK inhibitor, 5-10 mg twice daily. The sequencing here drew on CD4+ T cells sorted from blood, taken at week 4, from a patient treated with tofacitinib. These receptor sequences come from a human donor with alopecia areata.

The chain carries TRBV25-1 and TRBJ1-2; 9 positions agree with TRBD1. The CDR3 is made up of 17 amino acids. Germline loops: CDR1 MGHDK, CDR2 SYGVNS. J was trimmed by 5 bases and V by 4 bases; bases with no gene match: 14. DNA of the CDR3: TGTGCCAGCAGTGCCGGGACAGGGTTGGTGGACCCGTATGGCTACACCTTC. This encodes CASSAGTGLVDPYGYTF.

This clone was seen just once. The CDR3 DNA follows: TGTGCTCGGAGGAGGGAAGGATCACCCCTCCACTTT. Amino acids: CARRREGSPLHF. V gene TRBV30 combines with J gene TRBJ1-6, with D hard to call. The length of the CDR3 is 12 residues. Germline V gene sequence: CDR1 GTSNPN, CDR2 SVGIG (reference sequence).

The CDR3 DNA reads TGTGCCAGTAGGTTCGGGACCGCTCATCCTAACTATGGCTACACCTTC. It translates to CASRFGTAHPNYGYTF. This chain connects TRBV19 to TRBJ1-2; D may be TRBD1 (5 bases). This CDR3 is built from 16 residues. V was clipped by 6 bases and J by 0 bases, with 17 bases between them. The germline gives CDR1 LNHDA, CDR2 SQIVND (reference sequence).

This chain links TRBV6-5 with TRBJ2-3; D possibly corresponds to TRBD1 (5 bases). V was clipped by 8 bases and J by 6 bases, with 18 bases between them. The CDR3 is 14 amino acids. In germline, CDR1 is MNHEY, CDR2 SVGAGI. CDR3 sequence reads: CASYDSSTRDTQYF. The CDR3 DNA is TGTGCCAGCTATGACAGTTCCACAAGGGATACGCAGTATTTT.

V usage is TRBV14 and J usage is TRBJ1-2, with D maybe TRBD1 (5 bases). This CDR3 comprises 14 residues. Trimming left V 5 bases short and J 1 base short, with 11 bases between. Germline V gene lookup returns CDR1 SGHDN and CDR2 FVKESK. CDR3 DNA: TGTGCCAGCAGCACCGGACACATTAACTATGGCTACACCTTC. Amino acid sequence: CASSTGHINYGYTF. The complete variable domain, with remaining parts taken from reference TRBV14 and TRBJ1-2, reads EAGVTQFPSHSVIEKGQTVTLRCDPISGHDNLYWYRRVMGKEIKFLLHFVKESKQDESGMPNNRFLAERTGGTYSTLKVQPAELEDSGVYFCASSTGHINYGYTFGSGTRLTVV.

In its sample, this clone was seen a few times. The genes are TRBV7-3 and TRBJ2-2, with 7 bases matching TRBD1. Germline V gives CDR1 SGHTA, CDR2 FQGTGA. The CDR3 loop spans 16 amino acids. V was pared by 6 bases and J by 0 bases, with 7 bases of the junction left unmatched. CDR3 bases: TGTGCCAGCAGGACAACCCAGGGGGCGAACACCGGGGAGCTGTTTTTT. Protein sequence: CASRTTQGANTGELFF.

The rearrangement uses TRBV19 and TRBJ2-5, with a weak D call TRBD2 (5 bases). This CDR3 comprises 16 residues. Trimming pared 0 bases from V and 2 bases from J, leaving 13 bases between. CDR1 and CDR2 from the germline V gene are LNHDA and SQIVND (reference sequence). Here the CDR3 reads CASSIEGVSGQETQYF. As DNA, the CDR3 is TGTGCCAGTAGTATAGAGGGTGTGTCGGGACAAGAGACCCAGTACTTC.

The chain is built from TRBV6-5 and TRBJ2-1, with D perhaps matching TRBD2 (6 bases). The V end was cut by 8 bases, the J end by 6 bases, with 8 bases between. Per germline, CDR1 MNHEY and CDR2 SVGAGI. This CDR3 region has 11 residues. The CDR3 DNA sequence: TGTGCCAGCGGGACTTTCAATGAGCAGTTCTTC. This sequence encodes CASGTFNEQFF.

The sample holds a few counts of this clone. The chain joins TRBV29-1 to TRBJ1-2; D is possibly TRBD1 (5 bases). V lost 6 bases and J lost 7, with 15 bases in between. CDR3 length: 12 residues. Germline V gives CDR1 SQVTM, CDR2 ANQGSEA. Here the CDR3 reads CSVSFRDSGYTF. The CDR3 nucleotides read TGCAGCGTGTCATTCAGGGATAGTGGCTACACCTTC.

The chain has TRBV29-1 and TRBJ2-7; tentatively, D is TRBD1 (5 bases). The CDR3 length is 11 residues. Trimming shortened V by 8 bases and J by 5 bases, and 13 bases separated the two germline ends. CDR1 and CDR2 from the germline V gene are SQVTM and ANQGSEA. CDR3 coding DNA: TGCAGCTTCCAACAGGCAGACGAGCAGTACTTC. Protein product: CSFQQADEQYF.

This clone has more than one count but fewer than ten. V gene TRBV18 combines with J gene TRBJ2-7, with 8 bases that match TRBD1. Germline trimming cut 2 bases from V and 0 bases from J; bases unmatched to any gene: 3. The CDR3 loop spans 15 amino acids. Per the germline V gene, CDR1 is KGHSH and CDR2 is LQKENI. The CDR3 is CASSPIGTGSYEQYF. CDR3 nucleotides: TGTGCCAGCTCACCAATAGGGACAGGCTCCTACGAGCAGTACTTC. Using reference TRBV18 and TRBJ2-7 for the parts outside the CDR3, the full variable domain is NAGVMQNPRHLVRRRGQEARLRCSPMKGHSHVYWYRQLPEEGLKFMVYLQKENIIDESGMPKERFSAEFPKEGPSILRIQQVVRGDSAAYFCASSPIGTGSYEQYFGPGTRLTVT.

The rearrangement joins TRBV2 to TRBJ2-1; 8 nucleotides agree with TRBD2. CDR3 length: 13 amino acids. V was clipped by 7 bases and J by 2 bases; unmatched bases: 1. Germline-derived CDR1 and CDR2 are SNHLY and FYNNEI. Written as DNA, the CDR3 is TGTGCCAGCAATAGCGGGACCTACAATGAGCAGTTCTTC. Translating gives CASNSGTYNEQFF.

This clone was counted only a few times. The CDR3: CASSPGQGLPLHF. Here the CDR3 DNA reads TGTGCCAGCTCACCCGGACAGGGTCTTCCCCTCCACTTT. This chain links TRBV18 with TRBJ1-6; 8 bases agree with TRBD1. CDR1 is KGHSH and CDR2 is LQKENI in the germline V gene. The V and J ends lost 3 bases and 13 bases, in that order; junction bases with no gene match: 5. The CDR3 is 13 residues long.

This clone turned up a few times. V usage is TRBV20-1 and J usage is TRBJ2-5; no firm D call. The CDR3 has 10 amino acids. V was shortened by 2 bases and J by 5 bases, with 3 bases between the two germline ends. Looked up from germline, CDR1 is DFQATT and CDR2 is SNEGSKA (reference sequence). The CDR3 DNA follows: TGCAGTGCTAGACGGGAGACCCAGTACTTC. Protein: CSARRETQYF.

This rearrangement joins TRBV2 to TRBJ2-7; a weak D match, TRBD2 (6 bases). Looked up from germline, CDR1 is SNHLY and CDR2 is FYNNEI. V shed 7 bases and J shed 4 bases, with 14 bases lying between them. This CDR3 is built from 13 residues. Here the CDR3 DNA reads TGTGCCAGCACCAATACCGGAGGGTACGAGCAGTACTTC. It codes for CASTNTGGYEQYF.

V gene TRBV29-1 combines with J gene TRBJ1-1; the D gene is possibly TRBD1 (5 bases). Trimming removed 6 bases at V and 4 bases at J, with 15 bases between. This CDR3 has 13 residues. The V gene's germline CDR1 is SQVTM and CDR2 ANQGSEA. In DNA form, the CDR3 reads TGCAGCGTCAACAGGATGGGGGGCACTGAAGCTTTCTTT. It encodes CSVNRMGGTEAFF.

This clone was recorded only once. V usage is TRBV6-1 and J usage is TRBJ1-6; the D is unclear. Per the germline V gene, CDR1 is MNHNS and CDR2 is SASEGT. The V end was cut by 2 bases, the J end by 9 bases, with 5 bases between. The CDR3 is 12 amino acids. The CDR3 DNA follows: TGTGCCAGCAGTGAACTGCCTTCACCCCTCCACTTT. Residues: CASSELPSPLHF.

The genes are TRBV29-1 and TRBJ1-1; D call uncertain. The germline gives CDR1 SQVTM, CDR2 ANQGSEA. The V end lost 4 bases, the J end lost 3 bases, and 6 bases lay between the germline ends. The CDR3 runs 11 residues. The CDR3 is CSVATYTEAFF. DNA of the CDR3: TGCAGCGTTGCCACCTACACTGAAGCTTTCTTT.

V usage is TRBV30 and J usage is TRBJ1-1, with TRBD1 matching over 9 bases. V was clipped by 5 bases and J by 4 bases; unmatched bases: 17. CDR1 and CDR2 from the germline V gene are GTSNPN and SVGIG (reference sequence). This CDR3 spans 17 amino acids. As DNA, the CDR3 is TGTGCCTGGGGAAGGGTTACAGGGGGCTTTCTGGGCACTGAAGCTTTCTTT. Translation gives CAWGRVTGGFLGTEAFF.

The chain combines TRBV2 with TRBJ2-7, with 7 bases lining up with TRBD2. Germline CDR1 SNHLY, CDR2 FYNNEI. This CDR3 comprises 13 residues. J lost 7 bases, V lost 10 bases, and 13 bases had no gene match. In DNA form, the CDR3 reads TGTGCCACAACGGCTAGCGGCCTGGAGGAGCAGTACTTC. It yields the protein CATTASGLEEQYF.

The chain couples TRBV11-2 to TRBJ2-1, with D uncertain. The CDR3 has 12 amino acids. CDR1 is SGHAT and CDR2 is FQNNGV in the germline V gene. Trimming pared 1 base from V and 7 bases from J, leaving 5 bases between. The CDR3 DNA is TGTGCCAGCAGCTTAGGAAAGAATGAGCAGTTCTTC. Translation: CASSLGKNEQFF.

The V gene is TRBV19, the J gene TRBJ1-5; D gene unclear. This CDR3 spans 14 amino acids. Per germline, CDR1 LNHDA and CDR2 SQIVND (reference sequence). V shed 7 bases and J shed 0 bases, with 10 bases lying between them. The CDR3 here is CASTTAYSNQPQHF. Here the CDR3 DNA reads TGTGCCAGTACTACAGCATATAGCAATCAGCCCCAGCATTTT.

V is TRBV5-1 and J is TRBJ2-3; D is possibly TRBD1 (5 bases). V lost 0 bases, J lost 7 bases, and 15 bases lay in between. From germline, CDR1 is SGHRS and CDR2 YFSETQ. The CDR3 loop spans 15 amino acids. CDR3 sequence reads: CASSLAAPGAHTQYF. CDR3 DNA sequence: TGCGCCAGCAGCTTGGCGGCTCCTGGGGCCCATACGCAGTATTTT.

The chain combines TRBV30 with TRBJ2-1; D is ambiguous. Germline CDR1 GTSNPN, CDR2 SVGIG (reference sequence). V lost 4 bases, J lost 9 bases, and 16 bases lay in between. This CDR3 has 13 amino acids. CDR3 in amino acids: CAWKPDGSSEQFF. The CDR3 nucleotides read TGTGCCTGGAAACCGGACGGGTCCTCTGAGCAGTTCTTC.